The 8 T cell receptor beta chains presented below share a single source sample, sequenced in a study of spatial heterogeneity in lung cancer. Study results and limitations: It was found that expanded intratumoral alpha and beta TCR counts tracked tumor mutation counts.

TCRdb recomputed calls from the 5' RACE reads with MiXCR, one row per CDR3 protein. The table includes around 950 distinct CDR3 sequences, 4% to 4.5% detected once. Which antigens these TCRs recognize remains unknown. Regarding time point: sample taken at primary tumor resection. The starting material was lung tumor tissue, obtained at surgery. Source of these receptors: a male donor with early-stage non-small cell lung cancer.

By proportion, this clonotype is medium-sized (0.01 to 0.1%). The chain joins TRBV14 to TRBJ2-3, with D perhaps matching TRBD1 or TRBD2 (5 bases each). Trimming took 4 bases from V and 11 from J, leaving 10 bases between them. Germline CDR1 and CDR2: SGHDN and FVKESK. The CDR3 is made up of 11 amino acids. The CDR3: CASSPGTQQYF. The CDR3 DNA follows: TGTGCCAGCAGCCCTGGGACCCAGCAGTATTTT.

This clonotype is medium-sized by share. The CDR3: CSAPGTAHSYNEQFF. Here the CDR3 DNA reads TGCAGTGCGCCCGGGACAGCCCACTCCTACAATGAGCAGTTCTTC. The chain employs TRBV20-1 and TRBJ2-1; 7 nucleotides align to TRBD1. The ends lost 6 bases at V and 0 bases at J; junction bases unmatched: 8. The CDR3 totals 15 residues. CDR1 is DFQATT, CDR2 SNEGSKA, per germline (reference sequence).

By frequency in the sample, this clonotype is medium-sized (0.01 to 0.1%). The chain recombines TRBV7-9 with TRBJ2-5; D possibly corresponds to TRBD2 (6 bases). Germline assignment: CDR1 SEHNR and CDR2 FQNEAQ (reference sequence). V was shortened by 3 bases and J by 5 bases, with 10 bases between the two germline ends. This CDR3 comprises 13 residues. CDR3 DNA: TGTGCCAGCAGCTTCGGCGGGACGGAGACCCAGTACTTC. Encoded protein: CASSFGGTETQYF.

This clonotype is medium-sized within its sample. J is TRBJ1-1 and V is TRBV6-2 or TRBV6-3; 9 bases are shared with TRBD1. Germline V lookup: CDR1 MNHEY, CDR2 SVGEGT. Trimming took 4 bases from V and 4 from J; bases not matched to a gene: 7. This CDR3 spans 15 amino acids. The CDR3 protein is CASSSPGQGITEAFF. As DNA, the CDR3 is TGTGCCAGCAGTTCACCGGGACAGGGAATCACTGAAGCTTTCTTT.

Within the sample, this clonotype is medium-sized (0.01 to 0.1%). The rearrangement links TRBV2 to TRBJ1-2, with D possibly matching TRBD1 (6 bases). The CDR3 totals 12 residues. Per the germline V gene, CDR1 is SNHLY and CDR2 is FYNNEI. V was trimmed by 11 bases and J by 4 bases, leaving 14 bases between them. CDR3 residues: CAGGGRSYGYTF. For the CDR3, the DNA is TGTGCCGGCGGGGGGCGCAGCTATGGCTACACCTTC. Together with reference TRBV2 and TRBJ1-2, the CDR3 gives the full variable domain: EPEVTQTPSHQVTQMGQEVILRCVPISNHLYFYWYRQILGQKVEFLVSFYNNEISEKSEIFDDQFSVERPDGSNFTLKIRSTKLEDSAMYFCAGGGRSYGYTFGSGTRLTVV.

By frequency in the sample, this clonotype is medium-sized. The chain recombines TRBV28 with TRBJ2-2; TRBD1 matches 8 bases. Unmatched junction bases numbered 9, after V lost 7 bases and J lost 2 bases. CDR3 size: 16 residues. Germline V lookup: CDR1 MDHEN, CDR2 SYDVKM. In DNA, the CDR3 is TGTGCCAGCAATCATCAGGGGGCAAGAAACACCGGGGAGCTGTTTTTT. It translates to CASNHQGARNTGELFF.

In its sample, this clonotype ranks as medium-sized. V gene TRBV7-6 combines with J gene TRBJ2-1; 8 bases fit TRBD2. Trimming took 2 bases from V and 2 from J; bases not matched to a gene: 8. The CDR3 covers 17 residues. The germline V gene has CDR1 SGHVS and CDR2 FNYEAQ. This CDR3 is CASSLLVPGGAYNEQFF. The CDR3 DNA follows: TGTGCCAGCAGCTTACTGGTTCCCGGGGGGGCCTACAATGAGCAGTTCTTC.

This clonotype rates as large (0.1 to 1%). V is TRBV3-1 and J is TRBJ1-6; D gene unclear. Trimming pared 6 bases from V and 0 bases from J, leaving 12 bases between. The CDR3 contains 16 residues. Germline CDR1 reads LGHDT; CDR2 reads YNNKEL (reference sequence). This CDR3 is CASSRSPSSYNSPLHF. In DNA, the CDR3 is TGTGCCAGCAGTCGTAGCCCGAGCTCCTATAATTCACCCCTCCACTTT. The variable domain in full, completed from reference TRBV3-1 and TRBJ1-6, reads DTAVSQTPKYLVTQMGNDKSIKCEQNLGHDTMYWYKQDSKKFLKIMFSYNNKELIINETVPNRFSPKSPDKAHLNLHINSLELGDSAVYFCASSRSPSSYNSPLHFGNGTRLTVT.